The 8 T cell receptor beta chains reported below all come from one sample, sequenced in a study of CD8 T cells in Susac syndrome. An input of about 0.45 to 1 ug of RNA was subjected to reverse transcription using random hexamers. TCRdb processed the immunoSEQ multiplex PCR reads anew with MiXCR; each CDR3 protein has one entry. Of approximately 230,000 distinct CDR3 sequences listed, around 93% are singletons. Sequencing input: CD4+ T cells from PBMCs. These receptors were taken from a human donor with multiple sclerosis.

The chain recombines TRBV3-1 with TRBJ2-7, with 7 bases aligning to TRBD1. Per germline, CDR1 LGHDT and CDR2 YNNKEL (reference sequence). The CDR3 is 15 residues long. V gave up 0 bases and J gave up 4 bases; unmatched junction bases: 6. The CDR3 is CASSQDLRTGYEQYF. The CDR3 nucleotides read TGTGCCAGCAGCCAAGATCTGAGGACAGGTTACGAGCAGTACTTC.

The genes are TRBV5-6 and TRBJ2-7; 7 bases map to TRBD1. The J segment lost 0 bases and the V segment lost 3 bases, leaving 6 bases of the junction unmatched. CDR1 SGHDT and CDR2 YYEEEE come from the germline V gene. There are 15 residues in the CDR3. DNA of the CDR3: TGTGCCAGCAGCTGGTCCGGACAGGTCTCCTACGAGCAGTACTTC. Translated, it gives CASSWSGQVSYEQYF.

The chain has TRBV5-1 and TRBJ1-1; no reliable D call. V dropped 4 bases and J dropped 0 bases, with 10 bases sitting between them. The CDR3 loop spans 14 amino acids. From germline, CDR1 is SGHRS and CDR2 YFSETQ. The CDR3 region has the DNA TGCGCCAGCAGCCCCTTCGGGATGAACACTGAAGCTTTCTTT. Its protein is CASSPFGMNTEAFF.

The chain employs TRBV4-1 and TRBJ1-5, with 8 bases identical to TRBD1. The junction had 2 bases not matched to a gene; V was cut back by 4 bases and J by 6 bases. Germline loops: CDR1 MGHRA, CDR2 YSYEKL. CDR3 length: 13 amino acids. CDR3 region: CASSPDRAQPQHF. The CDR3 coding sequence is TGCGCCAGCAGCCCGGACAGGGCTCAGCCCCAGCATTTT.

V and J are TRBV29-1 and TRBJ2-2; D tentatively fits TRBD1 or TRBD2 (6 bases each). Per germline, CDR1 SQVTM and CDR2 ANQGSEA. This CDR3 has 14 residues. The V gene lost 4 bases and the J gene lost 3 bases, with 12 bases spanning the gap. In nucleotides, the CDR3 is TGCAGCGTTGTCGGGGGCGCGGACACCGGGGAGCTGTTTTTT. Protein sequence: CSVVGGADTGELFF.

The rearrangement uses TRBV5-1 and TRBJ1-1; weak D call: TRBD1 (6 bases). Trimming removed 2 bases at V and 1 base at J, with 12 bases between. The V gene's germline CDR1 is SGHRS and CDR2 YFSETQ. The CDR3 contains 15 residues. The CDR3 nucleotides are TGCGCCAGCAGCTTAGTTTCCAGGGGGAACACTGAAGCTTTCTTT. Translating gives CASSLVSRGNTEAFF.

The gene calls are TRBV7-2 and TRBJ2-3, with D perhaps given as TRBD1 or TRBD2 (5 bases each). Between the trimmed V and J ends, which lost 5 bases and 0 bases, there was a span of 12 bases. This CDR3 has 15 amino acids. Germline CDR1 and CDR2: SGHTA and FQGNSA. As DNA, the CDR3 is TGTGCCAGCAGCCGGATGGGACCTAGCACAGATACGCAGTATTTT. It translates to CASSRMGPSTDTQYF. Full variable domain (missing parts from reference TRBV7-2 and TRBJ2-3): GAGVSQSPSNKVTEKGKDVELRCDPISGHTALYWYRQSLGQGLEFLIYFQGNSAPDKSGLPSDRFSAERTGGSVSTLTIQRTQQEDSAVYLCASSRMGPSTDTQYFGPGTRLTVL.

In nucleotides, the CDR3 is TGTGCCAGCAGCGCTAACACGGGAGGGGAGACCCAGTACTTC. Translated: CASSANTGGETQYF. The chain uses TRBV9 and TRBJ2-5; 8 positions match TRBD2. Per the germline V gene, CDR1 is SGDLS and CDR2 is YYNGEE. With 3 bases clipped from V and 5 bases from J, the junction kept 6 bases outside the gene matches. The CDR3 has 14 residues.